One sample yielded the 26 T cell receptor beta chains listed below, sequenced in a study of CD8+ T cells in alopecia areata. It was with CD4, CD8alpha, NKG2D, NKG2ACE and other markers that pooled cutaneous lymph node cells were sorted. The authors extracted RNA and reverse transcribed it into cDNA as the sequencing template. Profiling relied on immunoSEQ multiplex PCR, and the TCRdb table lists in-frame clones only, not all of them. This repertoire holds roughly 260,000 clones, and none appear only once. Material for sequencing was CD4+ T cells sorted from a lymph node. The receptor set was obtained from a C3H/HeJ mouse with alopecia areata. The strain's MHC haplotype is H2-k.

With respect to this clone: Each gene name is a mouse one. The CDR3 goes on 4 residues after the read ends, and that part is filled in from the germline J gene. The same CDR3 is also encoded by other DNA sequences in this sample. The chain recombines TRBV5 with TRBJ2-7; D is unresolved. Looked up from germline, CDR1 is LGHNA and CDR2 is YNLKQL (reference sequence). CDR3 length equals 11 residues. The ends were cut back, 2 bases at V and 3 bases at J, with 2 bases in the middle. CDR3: CASSQYYEQYF. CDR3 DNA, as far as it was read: TGTGCCAGCAGCCAATACTAT.

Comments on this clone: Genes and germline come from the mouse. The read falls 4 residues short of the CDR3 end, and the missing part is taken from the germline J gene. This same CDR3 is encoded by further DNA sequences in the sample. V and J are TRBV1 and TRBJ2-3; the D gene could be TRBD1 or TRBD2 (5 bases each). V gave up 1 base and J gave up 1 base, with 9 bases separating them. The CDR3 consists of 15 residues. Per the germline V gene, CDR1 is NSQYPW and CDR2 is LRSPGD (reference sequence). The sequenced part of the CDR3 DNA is TGCACCTGCAGTGCAGGGGGCGCAGGTGCAGAA. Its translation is CTCSAGGAGAE. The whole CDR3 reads CTCSAGGAGAETLYF. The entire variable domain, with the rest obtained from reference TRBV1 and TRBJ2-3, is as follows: VTLLEQNPRWRLVPRGQAVNLRCILKNSQYPWMSWYQQDLQKQLQWLFTLRSPGDKEVKSLPGADYLATRVTDTELRLQVANMSQGRTLYCTCSAGGAGAETLYFGSGTRLTVL.

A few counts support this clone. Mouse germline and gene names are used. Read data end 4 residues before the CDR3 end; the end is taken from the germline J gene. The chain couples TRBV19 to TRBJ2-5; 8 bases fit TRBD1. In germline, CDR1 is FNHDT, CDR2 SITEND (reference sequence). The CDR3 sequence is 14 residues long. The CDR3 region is CASSIDRGKDTQYF. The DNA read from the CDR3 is TGTGCCAGCAGTATTGACAGGGGAAAAGAC.

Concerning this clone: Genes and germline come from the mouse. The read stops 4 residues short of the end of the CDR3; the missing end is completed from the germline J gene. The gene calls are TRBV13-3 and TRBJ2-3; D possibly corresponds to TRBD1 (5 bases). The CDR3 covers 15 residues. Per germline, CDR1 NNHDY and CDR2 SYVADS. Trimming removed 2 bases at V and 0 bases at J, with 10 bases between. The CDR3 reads CASSEQTASAETLYF. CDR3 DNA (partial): TGTGCCAGCAGTGAGCAGACAGCTAGTGCAGAA.

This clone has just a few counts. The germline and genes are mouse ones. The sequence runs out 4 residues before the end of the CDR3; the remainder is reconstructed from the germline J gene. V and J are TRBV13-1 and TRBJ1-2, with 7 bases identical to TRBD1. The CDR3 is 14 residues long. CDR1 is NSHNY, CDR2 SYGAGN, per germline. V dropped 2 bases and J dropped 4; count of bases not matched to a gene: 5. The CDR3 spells CASSDDREGSDYTF. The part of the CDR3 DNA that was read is TGTGCCAGCAGTGACGACAGGGAGGGCTCC.

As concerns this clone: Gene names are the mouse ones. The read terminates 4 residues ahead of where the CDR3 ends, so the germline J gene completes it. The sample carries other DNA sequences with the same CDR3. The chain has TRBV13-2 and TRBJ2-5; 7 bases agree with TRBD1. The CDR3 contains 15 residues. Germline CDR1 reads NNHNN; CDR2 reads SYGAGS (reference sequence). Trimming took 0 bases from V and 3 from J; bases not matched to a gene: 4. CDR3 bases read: TGTGCCAGCGGTGATGCGCCCAGGGGGCAAGAC. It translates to CASGDAPRGQD. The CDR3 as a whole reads CASGDAPRGQDTQYF.

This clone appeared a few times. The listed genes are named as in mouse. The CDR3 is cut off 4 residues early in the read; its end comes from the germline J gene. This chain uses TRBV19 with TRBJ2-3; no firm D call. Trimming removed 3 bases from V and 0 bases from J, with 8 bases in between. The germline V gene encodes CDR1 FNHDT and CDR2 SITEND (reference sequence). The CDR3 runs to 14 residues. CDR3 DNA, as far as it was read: TGTGCCAGCAGTAGGTACAGTAGTGCAGAA. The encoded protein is CASSRYSSAE. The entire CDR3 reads CASSRYSSAETLYF.

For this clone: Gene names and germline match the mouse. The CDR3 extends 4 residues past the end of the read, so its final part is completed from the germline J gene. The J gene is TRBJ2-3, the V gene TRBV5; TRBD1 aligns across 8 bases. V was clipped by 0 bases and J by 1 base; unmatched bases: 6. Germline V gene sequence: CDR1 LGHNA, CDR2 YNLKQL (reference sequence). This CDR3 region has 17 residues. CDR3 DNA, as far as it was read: TGTGCCAGCAGCCAAGATTGGCAGGGGGCGGGTGCAGAA. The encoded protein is CASSQDWQGAGAE. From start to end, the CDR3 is CASSQDWQGAGAETLYF.

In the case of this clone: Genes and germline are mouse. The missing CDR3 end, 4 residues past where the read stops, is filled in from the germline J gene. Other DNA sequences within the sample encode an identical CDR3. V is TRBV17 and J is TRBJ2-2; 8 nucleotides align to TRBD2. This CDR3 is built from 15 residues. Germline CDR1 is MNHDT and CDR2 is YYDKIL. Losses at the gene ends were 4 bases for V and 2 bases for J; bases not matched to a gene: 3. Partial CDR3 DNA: TGTGCTAGCAGTATTTGGGGGGGGAACACCGGG. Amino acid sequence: CASSIWGGNTG. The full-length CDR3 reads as CASSIWGGNTGQLYF.

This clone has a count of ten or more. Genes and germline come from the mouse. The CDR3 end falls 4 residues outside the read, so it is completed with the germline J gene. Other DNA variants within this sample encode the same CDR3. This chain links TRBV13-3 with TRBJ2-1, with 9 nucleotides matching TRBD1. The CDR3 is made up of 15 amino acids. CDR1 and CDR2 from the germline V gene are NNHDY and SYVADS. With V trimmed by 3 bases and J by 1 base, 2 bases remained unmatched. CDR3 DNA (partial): TGTGCCAGCAGTGCTGACAGGGGGAACTATGCT. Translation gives CASSADRGNYA. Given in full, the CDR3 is CASSADRGNYAEQFF.

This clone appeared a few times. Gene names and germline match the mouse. Incomplete CDR3 DNA: TGTGCCAGCACCCCGACTGGGGGGCACTAT. Translated, it gives CASTPTGGHY. The whole CDR3 region reads CASTPTGGHYEQYF. The chain couples TRBV13-1 to TRBJ2-7; TRBD2 matches 10 bases. The missing CDR3 end, 4 residues past where the read stops, is filled in from the germline J gene. Looked up from germline, CDR1 is NSHNY and CDR2 is SYGAGN. The ends lost 6 bases at V and 3 bases at J; junction bases unmatched: 6. The CDR3 spans 14 residues.

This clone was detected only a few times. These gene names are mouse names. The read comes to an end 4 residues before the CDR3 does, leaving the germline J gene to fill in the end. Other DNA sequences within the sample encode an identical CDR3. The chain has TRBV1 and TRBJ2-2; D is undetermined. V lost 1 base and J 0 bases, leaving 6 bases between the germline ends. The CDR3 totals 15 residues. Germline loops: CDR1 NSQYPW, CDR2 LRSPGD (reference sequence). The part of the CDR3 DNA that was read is TGCACCTGCAGTGCAGTACAAGCAAACACCGGG. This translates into CTCSAVQANTG. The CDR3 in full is CTCSAVQANTGQLYF.

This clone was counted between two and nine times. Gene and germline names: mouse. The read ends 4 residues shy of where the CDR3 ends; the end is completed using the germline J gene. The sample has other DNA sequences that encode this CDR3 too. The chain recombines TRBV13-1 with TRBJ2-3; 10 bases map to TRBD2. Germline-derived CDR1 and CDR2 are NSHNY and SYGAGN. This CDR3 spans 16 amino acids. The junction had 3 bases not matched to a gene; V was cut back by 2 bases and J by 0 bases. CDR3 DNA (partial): TGTGCCAGCAGTGAGGGACTGGGGACTAGTGCAGAA. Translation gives CASSEGLGTSAE. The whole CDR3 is CASSEGLGTSAETLYF.

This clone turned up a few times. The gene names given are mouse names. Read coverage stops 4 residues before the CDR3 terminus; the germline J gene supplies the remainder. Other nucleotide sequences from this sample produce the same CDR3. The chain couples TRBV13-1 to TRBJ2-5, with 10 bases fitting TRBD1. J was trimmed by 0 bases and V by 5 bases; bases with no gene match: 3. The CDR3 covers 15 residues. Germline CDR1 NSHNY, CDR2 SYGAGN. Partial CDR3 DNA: TGTGCCAGCAGCTGGACAGGGGGGAACCAAGAC. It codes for CASSWTGGNQD. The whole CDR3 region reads CASSWTGGNQDTQYF.

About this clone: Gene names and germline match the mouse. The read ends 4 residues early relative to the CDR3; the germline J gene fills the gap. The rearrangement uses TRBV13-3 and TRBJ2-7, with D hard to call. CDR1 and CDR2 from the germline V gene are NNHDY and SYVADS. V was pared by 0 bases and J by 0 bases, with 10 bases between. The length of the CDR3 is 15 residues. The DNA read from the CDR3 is TGTGCCAGCAGTGATGCAGTCAGAAACTCCTAT. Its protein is CASSDAVRNSY. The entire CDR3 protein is CASSDAVRNSYEQYF.

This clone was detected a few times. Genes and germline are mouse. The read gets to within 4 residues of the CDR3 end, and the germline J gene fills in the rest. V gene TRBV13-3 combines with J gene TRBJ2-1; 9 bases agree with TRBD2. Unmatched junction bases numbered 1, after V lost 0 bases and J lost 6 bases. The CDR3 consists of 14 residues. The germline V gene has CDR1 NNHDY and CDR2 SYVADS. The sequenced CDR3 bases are TGTGCCAGCAGTGATGACTGGGGGGTTGCT. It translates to CASSDDWGVA. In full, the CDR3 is CASSDDWGVAEQFF.

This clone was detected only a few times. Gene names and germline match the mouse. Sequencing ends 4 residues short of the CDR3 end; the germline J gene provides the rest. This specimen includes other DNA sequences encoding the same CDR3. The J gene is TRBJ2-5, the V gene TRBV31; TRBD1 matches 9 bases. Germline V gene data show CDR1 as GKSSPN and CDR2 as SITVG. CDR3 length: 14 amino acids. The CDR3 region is CAWSLGQGRDTQYF. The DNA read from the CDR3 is TGTGCCTGGAGTCTGGGACAGGGTAGGGAC.

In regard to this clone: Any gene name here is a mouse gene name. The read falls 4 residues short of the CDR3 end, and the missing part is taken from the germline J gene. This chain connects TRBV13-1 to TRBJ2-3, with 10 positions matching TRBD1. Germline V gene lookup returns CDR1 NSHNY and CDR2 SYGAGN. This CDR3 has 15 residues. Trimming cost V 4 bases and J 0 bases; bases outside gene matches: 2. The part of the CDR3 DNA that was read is TGTGCCAGCAGTCGACAGGGGGCTAGTGCAGAA. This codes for CASSRQGASAE. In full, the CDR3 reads CASSRQGASAETLYF.

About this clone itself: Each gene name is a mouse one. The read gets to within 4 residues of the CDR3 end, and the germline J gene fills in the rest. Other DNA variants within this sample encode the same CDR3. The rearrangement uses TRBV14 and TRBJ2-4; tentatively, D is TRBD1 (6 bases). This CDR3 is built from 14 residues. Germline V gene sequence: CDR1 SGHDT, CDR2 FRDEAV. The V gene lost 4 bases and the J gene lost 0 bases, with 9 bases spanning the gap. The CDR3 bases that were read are TGTGCCAGCAGTCGGGACAATAGTCAAAAC. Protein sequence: CASSRDNSQN. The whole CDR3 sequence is CASSRDNSQNTLYF.

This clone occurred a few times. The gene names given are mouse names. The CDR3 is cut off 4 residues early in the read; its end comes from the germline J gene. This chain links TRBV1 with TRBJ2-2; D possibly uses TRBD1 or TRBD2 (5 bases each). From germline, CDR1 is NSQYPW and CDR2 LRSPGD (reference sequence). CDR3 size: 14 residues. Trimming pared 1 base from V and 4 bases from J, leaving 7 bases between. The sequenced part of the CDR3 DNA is TGCACCTGCAGTGCAGGGGGCCCCACCGGG. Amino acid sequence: CTCSAGGPTG. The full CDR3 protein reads CTCSAGGPTGQLYF.

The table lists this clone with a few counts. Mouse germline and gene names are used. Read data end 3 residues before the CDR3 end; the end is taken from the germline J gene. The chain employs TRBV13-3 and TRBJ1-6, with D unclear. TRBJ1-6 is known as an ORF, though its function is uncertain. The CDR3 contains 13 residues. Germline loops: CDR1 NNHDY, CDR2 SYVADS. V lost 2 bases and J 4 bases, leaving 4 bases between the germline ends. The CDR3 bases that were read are TGTGCCAGCAGTGAGAGGTATAATTCGCCC. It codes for CASSERYNSP. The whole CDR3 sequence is CASSERYNSPLYF.

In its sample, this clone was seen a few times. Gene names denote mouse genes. CDR3 sequence reads: CASSQGTKLNQDTQYF. The sequenced part of the CDR3 DNA is TGTGCCAGCAGCCAAGGGACAAAACTTAACCAAGAC. This chain uses TRBV5 with TRBJ2-5; D possibly corresponds to TRBD1 (5 bases). The DNA ends 4 residues before the CDR3 does, and the rest of the CDR3 is filled in from the germline J gene. Germline V gene lookup returns CDR1 LGHNA and CDR2 YNLKQL (reference sequence). V shed 1 base and J shed 0 bases, with 11 bases lying between them. The CDR3 is made up of 16 amino acids.

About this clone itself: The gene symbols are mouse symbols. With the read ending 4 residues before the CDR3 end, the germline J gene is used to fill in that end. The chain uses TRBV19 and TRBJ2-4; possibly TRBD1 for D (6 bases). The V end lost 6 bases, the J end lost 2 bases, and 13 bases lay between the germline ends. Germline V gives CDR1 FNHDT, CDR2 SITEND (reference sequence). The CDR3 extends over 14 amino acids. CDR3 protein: CASKRGTPQNTLYF. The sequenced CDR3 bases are TGTGCCAGCAAAAGGGGGACACCTCAAAAC. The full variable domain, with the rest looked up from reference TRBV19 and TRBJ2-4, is GGIITQTPKFLIGQEGQKLTLKCQQNFNHDTMYWYRQDSGKGLRLIYYSITENDLQKGDLSEGYDASREKKSSFSLTVTSAQKNEMAVFLCASKRGTPQNTLYFGAGTRLSVL.

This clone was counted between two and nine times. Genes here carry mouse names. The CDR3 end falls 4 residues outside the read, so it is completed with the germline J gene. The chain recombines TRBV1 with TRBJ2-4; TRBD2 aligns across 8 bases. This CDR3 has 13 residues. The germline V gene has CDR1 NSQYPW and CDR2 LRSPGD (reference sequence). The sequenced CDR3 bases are TGCACCTGCAGTGACTGGGGGATAAAC. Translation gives CTCSDWGIN. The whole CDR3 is CTCSDWGINTLYF. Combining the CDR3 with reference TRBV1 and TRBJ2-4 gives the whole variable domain VTLLEQNPRWRLVPRGQAVNLRCILKNSQYPWMSWYQQDLQKQLQWLFTLRSPGDKEVKSLPGADYLATRVTDTELRLQVANMSQGRTLYCTCSDWGINTLYFGAGTRLSVL.

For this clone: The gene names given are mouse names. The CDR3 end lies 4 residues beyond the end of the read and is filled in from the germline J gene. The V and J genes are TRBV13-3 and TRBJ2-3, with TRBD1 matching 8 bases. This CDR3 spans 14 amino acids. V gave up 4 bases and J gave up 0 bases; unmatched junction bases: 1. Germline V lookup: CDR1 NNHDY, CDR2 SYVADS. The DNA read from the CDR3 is TGTGCCAGCAGTCGACAGGGGAGTGCAGAA. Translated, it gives CASSRQGSAE. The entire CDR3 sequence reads CASSRQGSAETLYF.

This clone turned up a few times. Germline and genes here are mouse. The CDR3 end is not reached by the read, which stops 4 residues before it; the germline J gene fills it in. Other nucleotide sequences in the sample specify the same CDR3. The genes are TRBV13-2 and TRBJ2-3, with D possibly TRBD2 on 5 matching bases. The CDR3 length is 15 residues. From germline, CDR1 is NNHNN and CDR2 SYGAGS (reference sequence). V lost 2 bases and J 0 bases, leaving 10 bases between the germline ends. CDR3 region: CASGDAGSSAETLYF. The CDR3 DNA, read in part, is TGTGCCAGCGGTGACGCTGGGTCTAGTGCAGAA.